The next 32 T cell receptor beta chains were all read from a single sample in a study of PD-L1 blockade in urothelial cancer. Time point reported: peripheral blood 6 weeks after treatment start. Clones were sequenced by immunoSEQ multiplex PCR, and TCRdb holds only the in-frame ones, with some missing. The sample holds over 25,000 clones, about four fifths seen once. Here the sequenced sample was PBMCs, taken around atezolizumab (anti-PD-L1) treatment. The receptors shown here come from a man aged 65 to 79 with urothelial cancer.

The rearrangement links TRBV11-3 to TRBJ2-3, with 8 bases identical to TRBD1. J lost 3 bases, V lost 4 bases, and 6 bases had no gene match. CDR3 length: 15 amino acids. Germline CDR1 SGHNT, CDR2 YENEEA. The DNA of the CDR3 is TGTGCCAGCAGCTCTACAGGGGGTCGGACAGATACGCAGTATTTT. It specifies CASSSTGGRTDTQYF. The whole variable domain, remainder taken from reference TRBV11-3 and TRBJ2-3, is EAGVVQSPRYKIIEKKQPVAFWCNPISGHNTLYWYLQNLGQGPELLIRYENEEAVDDSQLPKDRFSAERLKGVDSTLKIQPAELGDSAVYLCASSSTGGRTDTQYFGPGTRLTVL.

The chain couples TRBV4-2 to TRBJ2-7; the match to TRBD2 covers 8 bases. The CDR3 has 16 residues. Germline CDR1 reads LGHNA; CDR2 reads YNFKEQ. Unmatched junction bases numbered 8, after V lost 0 bases and J lost 4 bases. The CDR3 sequence is CASSQDGTSGSYEQYF. CDR3 DNA sequence: TGTGCCAGCAGCCAAGACGGCACTAGCGGCTCGTACGAGCAGTACTTC.

The chain has TRBV5-4 and TRBJ2-1; TRBD1 agrees at 11 bases. Trimming took 4 bases from V and 4 from J; bases not matched to a gene: 4. Germline V lookup: CDR1 SGHNT, CDR2 YYREEE (reference sequence). The CDR3 loop spans 15 amino acids. CDR3 DNA sequence: TGTGCCAGCAGCCCGGACAGGGGGCCTTACAATGAGCAGTTCTTC. It yields the protein CASSPDRGPYNEQFF. Using reference TRBV5-4 and TRBJ2-1 for the parts outside the CDR3, the full variable domain is ETGVTQSPTHLIKTRGQQVTLRCSSQSGHNTVSWYQQALGQGPQFIFQYYREEENGRGNFPPRFSGLQFPNYSSELNVNALELDDSALYLCASSPDRGPYNEQFFGPGTRLTVL.

This CDR3 reads CASSIEWGRRGAGELFF. The DNA of the CDR3 is TGTGCCAGTAGTATCGAGTGGGGCCGAAGAGGAGCCGGGGAGCTGTTTTTT. The J gene is TRBJ2-2, the V gene TRBV19; a possible D gene is TRBD1 (5 bases). In germline, CDR1 is LNHDA, CDR2 SQIVND (reference sequence). The CDR3 covers 17 residues. Trimming took 3 bases from V and 6 from J, leaving 20 bases between them.

V is TRBV5-1 and J is TRBJ1-6, with 7 bases fitting TRBD1. The junction had 3 bases not matched to a gene; V was cut back by 4 bases and J by 2 bases. Per the germline V gene, CDR1 is SGHRS and CDR2 is YFSETQ. The CDR3 has 15 residues. DNA of the CDR3: TGCGCCAGCAGCGAAGGGGGCGCCTATAATTCACCCCTCCACTTT. This translates into CASSEGGAYNSPLHF.

The chain recombines TRBV6-1 with TRBJ2-5; weak D call: TRBD2 (6 bases). The CDR3 has 17 residues. CDR1 MNHNS and CDR2 SASEGT come from the germline V gene. V was pared by 0 bases and J by 10 bases, with 24 bases between. CDR3 amino acids: CASSEARGLRGRLDQYF. Here the CDR3 DNA reads TGTGCCAGCAGTGAAGCGCGGGGACTCCGGGGACGGTTGGACCAGTACTTC.

This clone was seen only once. Other nucleotide sequences in the sample specify the same CDR3. V and J are TRBV5-1 and TRBJ1-3; D possibly corresponds to TRBD1 (6 bases). The germline gives CDR1 SGHRS, CDR2 YFSETQ. The CDR3 totals 16 residues. With 0 bases removed from V and 0 bases from J, the gap between germline ends came to 10 bases. CDR3 sequence: CASSLEVGGSGNTIYF. CDR3 nucleotide sequence: TGCGCCAGCAGCTTGGAAGTAGGGGGCTCTGGAAACACCATATATTTT.

The chain joins TRBV28 to TRBJ2-1, with D possibly being TRBD2 (7 bases). This CDR3 contains 15 residues. Germline V CDR1 and CDR2: MDHEN, SYDVKM. Trimming removed 6 bases at V and 6 bases at J, with 18 bases between. CDR3 amino acids: CASRTLATGTNEQFF. As DNA, the CDR3 is TGTGCCAGCAGAACACTAGCGACAGGAACCAATGAGCAGTTCTTC. Combining the CDR3 with reference TRBV28 and TRBJ2-1 gives the whole variable domain DVKVTQSSRYLVKRTGEKVFLECVQDMDHENMFWYRQDPGLGLRLIYFSYDVKMKEKGDIPEGYSVSREKKERFSLILESASTNQTSMYLCASRTLATGTNEQFFGPGTRLTVL.

This rearrangement joins TRBV7-9 to TRBJ1-4; 9 nucleotides agree with TRBD1. The V gene's germline CDR1 is SEHNR and CDR2 FQNEAQ (reference sequence). This CDR3 is built from 14 residues. V was pared by 5 bases and J by 8 bases, with 6 bases of the junction left unmatched. CDR3 sequence: CASSLGQGREKLFF. In DNA, the CDR3 is TGTGCCAGCAGCCTCGGACAGGGGCGCGAAAAACTGTTTTTT.

This clone was detected once. The chain employs TRBV28 and TRBJ1-5, with D unclear. V lost 4 bases and J 0 bases, leaving 10 bases between the germline ends. Germline CDR1 MDHEN, CDR2 SYDVKM. The CDR3 is 15 amino acids. The CDR3 DNA sequence: TGTGCCAGCAGTTCACCGGGGTATAGCAATCAGCCCCAGCATTTT. Protein product: CASSSPGYSNQPQHF.

The chain couples TRBV7-7 to TRBJ1-6; no reliable D call. Germline V CDR1 and CDR2: SSHAT, FNYEAQ (reference sequence). Trimming removed 2 bases at V and 13 bases at J, with 12 bases between. The CDR3 has 13 residues. CDR3 region: CASSLTEAGPLHF. For the CDR3, the DNA is TGTGCCAGCAGCTTAACTGAGGCGGGGCCCCTCCACTTT.

J is TRBJ2-3 and V is TRBV7-9, with 9 bases lining up with TRBD2. V lost 4 bases to trimming and J lost 2 bases; unmatched junction nucleotides: 16. The CDR3 consists of 19 residues. The V gene's germline CDR1 is SEHNR and CDR2 FQNEAQ (reference sequence). This chain's CDR3 is CASSSGPSGGSLPTDTQYF. The DNA for the CDR3 is TGTGCCAGCAGCTCTGGGCCCAGCGGGGGGTCTCTTCCCACAGATACGCAGTATTTT.

J is TRBJ2-5 and V is TRBV5-6, with D possibly TRBD1 on 5 matching bases. Germline CDR1 SGHDT, CDR2 YYEEEE. V was trimmed by 4 bases and J by 4 bases, leaving 11 bases between them. This CDR3 has 13 residues. The CDR3 sequence is CASSLRTRETQYF. The CDR3 DNA follows: TGTGCCAGCAGCCTAAGGACAAGAGAGACCCAGTACTTC. Full variable domain (remainder filled in from reference TRBV5-6 and TRBJ2-5): DAGVTQSPTHLIKTRGQQVTLRCSPKSGHDTVSWYQQALGQGPQFIFQYYEEEERQRGNFPDRFSGHQFPNYSSELNVNALLLGDSALYLCASSLRTRETQYFGPGTRLLVL.

V usage is TRBV28 and J usage is TRBJ1-2; D is ambiguous. This CDR3 contains 13 residues. Germline values: CDR1 MDHEN, CDR2 SYDVKM. Trimming took off 7 bases at V and 8 bases at J, with 17 bases between the two ends. CDR3 nucleotides: TGTGCCAGCACCTTGGCACGGGGTCGAGGCTACACCTTC. Its translation: CASTLARGRGYTF.

This clone was found a few times. The genes are TRBV7-2 and TRBJ2-1; weak D call: TRBD2 (6 bases). This CDR3 spans 15 amino acids. CDR1 is SGHTA and CDR2 is FQGNSA in the germline V gene. Trimming stripped 10 bases from V and 0 bases from J, with 16 bases between. The CDR3 DNA follows: TGTGCCACCGGGGGTGGGGGTGGCTCCTACAATGAGCAGTTCTTC. It encodes CATGGGGGSYNEQFF.

This chain links TRBV7-8 with TRBJ1-1, with 8 nucleotides matching TRBD1. This CDR3 has 14 residues. V shed 4 bases, J shed 4 bases, and the junction held 5 bases outside the gene matches. The germline gives CDR1 SGHVS, CDR2 FQNEAQ. The CDR3 here is CASSSYRGSTEAFF. The CDR3 DNA reads TGTGCCAGCAGCTCCTACAGGGGGAGCACTGAAGCTTTCTTT.

J is TRBJ2-7 and V is TRBV6-5, with D unclear. The CDR3 loop spans 14 amino acids. Germline CDR1 is MNHEY and CDR2 is SVGAGI. V was cut by 8 bases and J by 4 bases, with 18 bases left in between. CDR3 in amino acids: CASSEAIEPYEQYF. Here the CDR3 DNA reads TGTGCCAGCTCCGAGGCCATAGAGCCTTACGAGCAGTACTTC.

The J gene is TRBJ2-2, the V gene TRBV25-1, with D uncertain. The CDR3 runs to 14 residues. CDR1 is MGHDK and CDR2 is SYGVNS in the germline V gene. V was cut by 0 bases and J by 1 base, with 3 bases left in between. The CDR3 bases are TGTGCCAGCAGTGAATACCAGAACACCGGGGAGCTGTTTTTT. Translated: CASSEYQNTGELFF.

The genes are TRBV5-1 and TRBJ2-4, with 9 bases fitting TRBD1. The germline V gene encodes CDR1 SGHRS and CDR2 YFSETQ. This CDR3 contains 17 residues. The V segment lost 0 bases and the J segment 4 bases; nucleotides outside the gene matches: 8. CDR3 sequence: CASSLVPGQGLKNIQYF. The CDR3 DNA reads TGCGCCAGCAGCTTGGTCCCGGGACAGGGTCTGAAAAACATTCAGTACTTC. Using reference TRBV5-1 and TRBJ2-4 for the parts outside the CDR3, the full variable domain is KAGVTQTPRYLIKTRGQQVTLSCSPISGHRSVSWYQQTPGQGLQFLFEYFSETQRNKGNFPGRFSGRQFSNSRSEMNVSTLELGDSALYLCASSLVPGQGLKNIQYFGAGTRLSVL.

The chain has TRBV6-4 and TRBJ2-7; 11 bases match TRBD1. Trimming removed 0 bases from V and 2 bases from J; junction bases left unmatched: 12. Germline lookup yields CDR1 MRHNA and CDR2 SNTAGT. The CDR3 has 19 amino acids. The CDR3 DNA reads TGTGCCAGCAGTGACTCTGGGGCCCGGTGGGACAGGGGGACCTACGAGCAGTACTTC. This codes for CASSDSGARWDRGTYEQYF.

V gene TRBV28 combines with J gene TRBJ2-3, with 8 bases matching TRBD2. V shed 5 bases and J 5 bases; nucleotides not matched to a gene: 18. Germline CDR1 is MDHEN and CDR2 is SYDVKM. This CDR3 comprises 18 residues. The CDR3 sequence: CASSRGRLSGKGGDTQYF. CDR3 bases: TGTGCCAGCAGTCGAGGGAGGCTTAGCGGGAAGGGGGGAGATACGCAGTATTTT.

The chain joins TRBV14 to TRBJ1-5; 7 bases are shared with TRBD1. This CDR3 has 16 residues. CDR1 is SGHDN, CDR2 FVKESK, per germline. The junction had 6 bases not matched to a gene; V was cut back by 1 base and J by 3 bases. The CDR3 coding sequence is TGTGCCAGCAGCCAAGTCCAGGGGGTTCTCAATCAGCCCCAGCATTTT. This encodes CASSQVQGVLNQPQHF. Full variable domain (rest looked up from reference TRBV14 and TRBJ1-5): EAGVTQFPSHSVIEKGQTVTLRCDPISGHDNLYWYRRVMGKEIKFLLHFVKESKQDESGMPNNRFLAERTGGTYSTLKVQPAELEDSGVYFCASSQVQGVLNQPQHFGDGTRLSIL.

This clone has a handful of counts. This sequence joins TRBV18 and TRBJ2-7, with 10 bases aligning to TRBD1. The CDR3 contains 13 residues. Germline-derived CDR1 and CDR2 are KGHSH and LQKENI. With V trimmed by 4 bases and J by 5 bases, 2 bases remained unmatched. CDR3 sequence reads: CASSRDRGDEQYF. CDR3 DNA sequence: TGTGCCAGCTCACGGGACAGGGGAGACGAGCAGTACTTC.

V usage is TRBV12-5 and J usage is TRBJ2-3; perhaps TRBD2 as D (5 bases). The V end was cut by 8 bases, the J end by 2 bases, with 17 bases between. Germline CDR1 LGHNT, CDR2 FRNRAP. CDR3 size: 15 residues. The CDR3 region is CASCPRATPTDTQYF. The CDR3 nucleotides are TGTGCTAGTTGTCCGAGGGCTACGCCCACAGATACGCAGTATTTT. The full variable domain, with the rest looked up from reference TRBV12-5 and TRBJ2-3, is DARVTQTPRHKVTEMGQEVTMRCQPILGHNTVFWYRQTMMQGLELLAYFRNRAPLDDSGMPKDRFSAEMPDATLATLKIQPSEPRDSAVYFCASCPRATPTDTQYFGPGTRLTVL.

The genes are TRBV5-6 and TRBJ2-2, with 7 bases lining up with TRBD1. Per germline, CDR1 SGHDT and CDR2 YYEEEE. V dropped 1 base and J dropped 4; count of bases not matched to a gene: 4. CDR3 length: 15 residues. The CDR3 sequence is CASSLWDRLTGELFF. CDR3 coding DNA: TGTGCCAGCAGCTTGTGGGACAGACTCACCGGGGAGCTGTTTTTT. Full variable domain (rest looked up from reference TRBV5-6 and TRBJ2-2): DAGVTQSPTHLIKTRGQQVTLRCSPKSGHDTVSWYQQALGQGPQFIFQYYEEEERQRGNFPDRFSGHQFPNYSSELNVNALLLGDSALYLCASSLWDRLTGELFFGEGSRLTVL.

The CDR3 DNA reads TGTGCCAGCAGCACGGGACTAGCGGGGGGATCCAATGAGCAGTTCTTC. Residues: CASSTGLAGGSNEQFF. The chain couples TRBV7-9 to TRBJ2-1; 15 positions agree with TRBD2. Germline values: CDR1 SEHNR, CDR2 FQNEAQ (reference sequence). Trimming cost V 5 bases and J 6 bases; bases outside gene matches: 5. The CDR3 extends over 16 amino acids.

The CDR3 nucleotides are TGTGCCAGCAGCTCGGACAGGATCTCCTACGAGCAGTACTTC. It translates to CASSSDRISYEQYF. The chain recombines TRBV7-9 with TRBJ2-7; 7 bases agree with TRBD1. CDR1 is SEHNR and CDR2 is FQNEAQ in the germline V gene (reference sequence). This CDR3 has 14 residues. After removal of 4 bases from V and 0 bases from J, the junction contained 3 bases not matched to a gene.

The CDR3, as DNA: TGTGCCAGCAGCTTGGTACCCGGGGGCAAAAACATTCAGTACTTC. Translation gives CASSLVPGGKNIQYF. The J gene is TRBJ2-4, the V gene TRBV5-6, with D maybe TRBD2 (6 bases). V lost 0 bases and J lost 3, with 10 bases in between. Germline CDR1 SGHDT, CDR2 YYEEEE. CDR3 length: 15 residues.

This chain connects TRBV9 to TRBJ1-1, with D perhaps TRBD1 (5 bases). There are 13 residues in the CDR3. Germline CDR1 is SGDLS and CDR2 is YYNGEE. Trimming left V 3 bases short and J 3 bases short, with 9 bases between. The CDR3: CASSGQPDTEAFF. The CDR3 region has the DNA TGTGCCAGCAGCGGACAGCCAGACACTGAAGCTTTCTTT.

The chain combines TRBV4-1 with TRBJ2-3; a possible D gene is TRBD2 (5 bases). V was shortened by 1 base and J by 4 bases, with 6 bases between the two germline ends. CDR3 size: 13 residues. From germline, CDR1 is MGHRA and CDR2 YSYEKL. Here the CDR3 reads CASSQVGADTQYF. CDR3 nucleotides: TGCGCCAGCAGCCAAGTCGGGGCAGATACGCAGTATTTT.

The rearrangement joins TRBV10-3 to TRBJ2-3; 10 bases line up with TRBD2. The ends lost 1 base at V and 7 bases at J; junction bases unmatched: 11. Germline V gives CDR1 ENHRY, CDR2 SYGVKD. CDR3 size: 17 residues. CDR3 protein: CAISEWGTSGKENTQYF. CDR3 bases: TGTGCCATCAGTGAGTGGGGTACTAGCGGGAAGGAAAATACGCAGTATTTT.

This chain links TRBV5-1 with TRBJ2-3; D is perhaps TRBD2 (6 bases). CDR1 SGHRS and CDR2 YFSETQ come from the germline V gene. With 7 bases removed from V and 7 bases from J, the gap between germline ends came to 19 bases. The CDR3 spans 14 residues. The CDR3 is CASEAERGLNTQYF. The CDR3 DNA is TGCGCCAGCGAGGCCGAGAGGGGACTGAATACGCAGTATTTT.